These T cell receptor beta chains were read from a single sample in a study of blood T cell repertoires in COVID-19. The protocol was immunoSEQ multiplex PCR, while the TCRdb copy is restricted to in-frame clones and leaves out a portion. The table includes 290,000 or so clones, approximately 85% detected once. The sequencing sample was made of peripheral blood. All receptors derive from a man aged 50 to 60 with active or convalescent COVID-19. CDR3s leave out the opening cysteine and the closing phenylalanine or tryptophan.

v_call | cdr3_aa
TRBV5-6 | ASSGTGGLNTGELF
TRBV4-3 | ASSPRTGLATQY
TRBV4-2 | ASSQGPGTSGRGETQY
TRBV12-3/TRBV12-4 | ASSFFSGNTIY
TRBV28 | ATGPLGHANTEAF
TRBV19 | ASSDQTGRYGYT
TRBV3-1/TRBV3-2 | ASSHGLPEKLF
TRBV5-1 | ASSLGPGYNSPLH
TRBV29-1 | SVGPLTGEAF
TRBV11-3 | ASSSESEQF
TRBV5-1 | ASSNTGTYEQY
TRBV10-3 | AISPGEGANSPLH
TRBV29-1 | SVESSSSRYNEQF
TRBV30 | AWSRGMPGGTEAF
TRBV30 | AWSSFVGDANGYT
TRBV3-1/TRBV3-2 | ASSHPPMGGIAEAF
TRBV9 | ASSVDPPGGTDTQY
TRBV29-1 | SVERGGTEAF
TRBV6-5 | ASSYGPREGQNEQF
TRBV16 | ASSPSAGGDYYGYT
TRBV7-9 | ASSPRGAGTDTQY
TRBV19 | ASRVKLDRVEGGELF
TRBV5-1 | ASSSRGDYGYT
TRBV5-1 | ASSVDRPNTEAF
TRBV12-5 | ASGFGGLRSDTQY
TRBV27 | ASSWVGGSYEQY
TRBV19 | ASSRGPGTEAF
TRBV4-3 | ASSQDRLAGGEQY
TRBV30 | AWSLRGAKNIQY
TRBV2 | ASSTRGGGKLSNTEAF
TRBV30 | ATGALAGPNTQY
TRBV20-1 | SASSGGETQY
TRBV9 | ASSVDGGASGYT
TRBV3-1/TRBV3-2 | ASSQGTGVAGELF
TRBV7-8 | ASSARDRGQETQY
TRBV6-2/TRBV6-3 | ASSNTGYGYT
TRBV30 | AWTLLGGTEAF
TRBV6-5 | ASSPREGEQF
TRBV5-8 | ASSPVTGNVGGYT
TRBV7-2 | ASGLAGAPSYNEQF